Sequencing of this T cell receptor beta chain was carried out in a study of cytomegalovirus exposure and HLA in healthy donors (dated by TCRdb to about 2017). Some background on the complete study: An earlier analysis of some 600 of the donors reported about 260 Gb of sequence data and 95 million to 130 million unique TCR beta sequences obtained from some 170 million T cells. An early release covering about 600 HLA-typed donors comprised about 300 gigabases of sequencing data and around 80 million unique TCR sequences. The genetic ancestry cluster associated with self-reported Caucasian donors included 80% to 90% of the roughly 360 genotyped donors. The study aimed to test whether cataloging public T cell receptors could reveal signatures of past pathogen exposure. Using immunosequencing, the study profiled T cell repertoires from fewer than 700 subjects and related those repertoires to cytomegalovirus serostatus. In addition to the first cohort of approximately 670 subjects, a separate validation cohort of under 150 different subjects was used. High-throughput TCR immunosequencing, statistical association of individual TCRs with disease status, and machine learning were combined to predict cytomegalovirus infection status. In a later analysis, previously published TCR beta repertoires from 666 donors were re-analyzed and high-resolution HLA genotyping was added so that TCR occurrence patterns could be studied. Rather than using new phenotypic data, the later analysis identified candidate immune exposures from TCR beta sequences and from how often those sequences occurred across donors. An earlier analysis of about 620 of the donors applied high-throughput TCR beta sequencing to assess whether each TCR beta V gene segment acted as functional or pseudogenic. Donor age, sex, ethnicity and CMV serostatus were compiled alongside the repertoire data. A later genetic analysis used genome-wide SNP genotypes for about 60% of the roughly 700 donors, treating that subset as a discovery cohort. Every discovery cohort repertoire had been produced on one sequencing platform. Class I and class II HLA loci were covered by the typing at four-digit resolution. The number of typed donors differed by locus: 629-630 for A, B, C, DRB1 and DQB1; some 540 for DQA1; some 590 for DPA1; and approximately 450 for DPB1. Because of strong linkage in the cohort, five DR-DQ haplotypes were treated as single units for association and clustering. Among 300 to 500 genotyped donors of the cohort, an average of roughly 230,000 unique TCR beta nucleotide sequences was sequenced per donor, of which approximately 18% were non-productive. Results and caveats for the whole study, not just this receptor: A group of highly shared sequence variants was considered likely to be a technical artifact of the sequencing pipeline. In a later analysis, the rate of TCR association differed among HLA loci, with DRB1 alleles having the most associated TCRs and HLA-C alleles having the fewest. Linkage disequilibrium might explain the correlated functional status among segregating V segments, but an unknown experimental factor could not be ruled out. In a later analysis, most CMV-associated TCR beta chains were found to appear HLA-restricted, with HLA associations seemingly driven largely by CMV exposure. While some public TCRs were present in many individuals, most TCR sequences turned up only very rarely across donors. Roughly uniform sequencing depth across donors was assumed in presence/absence analyses, although this assumption may not hold. According to a later analysis, parvovirus B19, influenza, CMV and Epstein-Barr virus appeared linked to several top co-occurrence clusters. A further reported finding was that TCR beta sequences accurately predicted the HLA-A and HLA-B alleles for most subjects in the first cohort. Because counts were too low, seventeen rarely observed V segments, including chromosome 9 orphons, were excluded from the earlier analysis of several hundred of the donors. For the cohort, immune exposure information was limited to CMV serostatus. This cohort had only TCR beta chains sequenced, and the lack of alpha or paired-chain data limited which features could be detected. Strong co-occurrence of HLA alleles, especially DR and DQ, made assigning TCR associations to individual alleles difficult. Because some donors lacked HLA typing at each locus, the association tests relied only on the typed subset. In both the original and validation cohorts, the classifier was reported to diagnose cytomegalovirus status with high specificity and sensitivity. Compared with the roughly 700-donor mean, donors in an Asian-associated ancestry cluster had fewer N-insertions in productive TCRs, according to a later genetic analysis. In vitro tests confirmed that a few of the cytomegalovirus-associated TCR beta chains recognize cytomegalovirus antigens. At a false discovery rate of 0.05, a later analysis linked about 16,000 TCR beta sequences to specific HLA alleles. A total of 150 to 200 TCR beta chains were listed by the study as associated with cytomegalovirus. In an earlier analysis of some 500 of the donors, most TCR beta V segments appeared in productive rearrangements about 90% or about 30% of the time, broadly matching IMGT annotations. In a later analysis, HLA-associated TCR beta chains were found to be more clonally expanded and to have lower generation probabilities than equally common non-associated chains. An association between a missense DCLRE1C variant and V-gene and J-gene trimming of TCR beta chains was found in a later genetic analysis and replicated in an independent cohort. The authors suggested that the approach could potentially be generalized to other disease states and immunological phenotypes.

The method behind the library was the immunoSEQ multiplex PCR assay. For the multiplex PCR, a mixture combining 60 forward primers for TCR Vbeta segments and 13 reverse primers for TCR Jbeta segments was used. The CDR3 region of rearranged TCR beta genes was amplified from genomic DNA with a multiplex PCR assay. The amplified TCR beta libraries were sequenced on the Illumina HiSeq System as 87-base-pair reads. As for the authors' bioinformatics: A later analysis tallied 70 million to 100 million unique TCR beta chains across the 610 or so repertoires, and approximately 9.9 million of those chains were shared by two or more donors. Raw reads were error-corrected and collapsed into unique sequences with a nearest-neighbor algorithm that merged closely related sequences to remove PCR and sequencing errors. V, D and J gene segments were assigned by aligning CDR3 sequences to IMGT reference sequences. Each retained sequence needed at least a six-nucleotide match to both a V gene segment and a J gene segment. Rearrangements were classified as productive when the CDR3 lacked stop codons and remained in frame with V and J, and all other rearrangements were classified as non-productive. Following IMGT convention, CDR3 was defined as the stretch from the second conserved V-encoded cysteine up to the conserved J-encoded phenylalanine. The earlier analysis of about 590 of the donors excluded sequences that lacked an unambiguous match to a single V gene segment. In an earlier analysis of some 590 of the donors, V segments were called functional above 56.7% productive rearrangements and were called segregating when the between-donor standard deviation exceeded 5%. To diagnose cytomegalovirus status from the catalog of TCR beta chain sequences, a statistical classification framework was built. A later analysis assigned V and J genes by comparing TCR nucleotide sequences with IMGT/GENE-DB human TR gene sequences. Using the TCRdist pipeline, a later analysis assigned CDR3 sequences along with most-parsimonious VDJ recombination scenarios. In a later analysis, each TCR beta chain was defined by its CDR3 amino acid sequence together with its V-gene family, and reads without a unique V-gene family were excluded. A later analysis removed several hundred highly shared, low-generation-probability nucleotide sequences to deal with suspected cross-contamination and a sequencing artifact. In a later analysis, a clonal expansion index for each public chain was calculated from normalized within-repertoire ranks of inferred template counts. Generation probabilities in a later analysis came from a VDJ recombination model fitted to out-of-frame rearrangements, and those results were checked against IGoR. In a later analysis, TCR-TCR, TCR-HLA and TCR-CMV co-occurrence was scored with hypergeometric tests, and a repertoire-size bias correction was applied to TCR pairs. False discovery rates were estimated in a later analysis by permuting HLA or CMV assignments 20 times. In a later analysis, co-occurring TCRs were grouped with DBSCAN, and TCRdist sequence similarity was added when clustering was performed within HLA-allele-positive subsets. For co-occurrence clustering, repertoires with fewer than 30,000 or more than 120,000 public chains were excluded, along with 4 to 6 repertoires with anomalous nucleotide sharing. TCRdb stores this immuneACCESS table with in-frame sequences only. Part of the clones is absent; in the studies checked, under half of the shortfall reflects unresolved V genes, and no reason is known for the rest. V and J calls and clone size come straight from that table; D and trimming were deduced from the DNA. For this sample the table gives 150,000 to 200,000 clones, of which about 77% were detected only once. The ten top clones hold approximately 10% of the sample.

Note on this clone: Its antigen remains undetermined. Base qualities are not at hand, and no much larger clone is one base apart.

The cohort comprised around 690 healthy bone marrow donors. All cohort members were sampled while nominally healthy, although unrecorded immune exposures were likely present. The donor tested CMV seropositive, placing the donor among the roughly 300 seropositive members of the cohort. Each donor provided a peripheral blood sample, and peripheral blood mononuclear cells were used for TCR beta sequencing. Genomic DNA was extracted from the blood cell samples with the Qiagen DNeasy Blood Extraction Kit. This TCR derives from a man younger than 30 in good health and CMV-seropositive. Sequences were obtained from PBMCs.

In nucleotide form, the sequence is TGTGCCAAAAGCGGGTTGGCGGATGAGCAGTTCTTC. The resulting protein is CAKSGLADEQFF. The chain employs TRBV2 and TRBJ2-1; the D gene is possibly TRBD2, with 6 bases matching. V gives up 10 bases and J gives up 8 bases, and the segment between their germline ends measures 15 bases. From the cysteine through the phenylalanine, the CDR3 covers 12 amino acids. Solely the CDR3 DNA is kept, with 36 bases framed from the first base. CDR1 and CDR2 are drawn from the germline V gene: SNHLY, FYNNEI.